The 14 T cell receptor beta chains presented below share a single source sample, sequenced in a study of shared clonotypes between healthy human individuals. The protocol was immunoSEQ multiplex PCR, while the TCRdb copy is restricted to in-frame clones and leaves out a portion. This sample yields approximately 530,000 clones, of which 95% to 97% are seen a single time; around 0.067% belongs to the top ten. Source material: naive CD4+ T cells sorted from blood. Sample subset: CD45RA+ positively selected. The source of these receptors is a woman in her twenties or thirties in good health.

The CDR3 nucleotides are TGTGCCAGCAGTCGACCGGGACAGGGGGCTAATGAGCAGTTCTTC. Translated: CASSRPGQGANEQFF. The chain carries TRBV6-4 and TRBJ2-1; TRBD1 aligns across 12 bases. CDR3 length: 15 amino acids. The V and J ends lost 5 bases and 7 bases, in that order; junction bases with no gene match: 6. Germline V CDR1 and CDR2: MRHNA, SNTAGT.

The V call is TRBV27, the J call TRBJ1-6; 7 positions agree with TRBD1. The CDR3 loop spans 15 amino acids. With V trimmed by 5 bases and J by 9 bases, 10 bases remained unmatched. Germline CDR1 MNHEY, CDR2 SMNVEV (reference sequence). The DNA of the CDR3 is TGTGCCAGCAGTGCGGTGACAGGGTTGGCTTCACCCCTCCACTTT. Its protein is CASSAVTGLASPLHF.

The chain carries TRBV21-1 and TRBJ2-2; the table's D gene call, TRBD2, was not cross checked with the DNA. TRBV21-1 has pseudogene status. CDR3 length: 17 amino acids. The CDR3 region is CASTEKCGTGLSGELFF. CDR3 nucleotide sequence: TGTGCCAGCACCGAGAAATGCGGGACCGGCCTCAGCGGGGAGCTGTTTTTT.

The rearrangement links TRBV14 to TRBJ2-5; D gene unclear. The germline V gene has CDR1 SGHDN and CDR2 FVKESK. Trimming removed 1 base from V and 4 bases from J, with 7 bases in between. CDR3 length: 13 residues. CDR3 sequence reads: CASSQVLTETQYF. The CDR3 DNA reads TGTGCCAGCAGCCAAGTACTAACAGAGACCCAGTACTTC.

The chain uses TRBV2 and TRBJ2-1; 11 positions agree with TRBD2. The ends lost 3 bases at V and 5 bases at J; junction bases unmatched: 9. The CDR3 is 17 residues long. Germline V gene data show CDR1 as SNHLY and CDR2 as FYNNEI. The CDR3 DNA sequence: TGTGCCAGCAGTGACCCCGGTGGACTAGCGGGCAACAATGAGCAGTTCTTC. It is translated as CASSDPGGLAGNNEQFF. Filled out from reference TRBV2 and TRBJ2-1, the complete variable domain reads EPEVTQTPSHQVTQMGQEVILRCVPISNHLYFYWYRQILGQKVEFLVSFYNNEISEKSEIFDDQFSVERPDGSNFTLKIRSTKLEDSAMYFCASSDPGGLAGNNEQFFGPGTRLTVL.

The genes are TRBV28 and TRBJ1-4; perhaps TRBD1 as D (5 bases). The CDR3 totals 15 residues. Germline values: CDR1 MDHEN, CDR2 SYDVKM. V lost 5 bases, J lost 5 bases, and 15 bases lay in between. In DNA form, the CDR3 reads TGTGCCAGCAGTAAACACGGGGACGTCAATGAAAAACTGTTTTTT. This gives the protein CASSKHGDVNEKLFF.

In regard to this clone: This CDR3 fails to terminate in the conserved phenylalanine or tryptophan, so it likely reflects a read error. The DNA is left out, because the CDR3 cannot be placed on it with certainty; the CDR3 is given as TCRdb lists it. The chain carries TRBV6-1 and TRBJ2-4; the D call of TRBD2 is as the table states it, not checked on the DNA. From germline, CDR1 is MNHNS and CDR2 SASEGT. Inclusive of both ends, the CDR3 amounts to 15 amino acids. CDR3 amino acids: CASVLVLPGLNSIYP.

The rearrangement uses TRBV10-3 and TRBJ2-7; weak D call: TRBD2 (5 bases). V was trimmed by 0 bases and J by 7 bases, leaving 13 bases between them. The CDR3 consists of 14 residues. Germline CDR1 ENHRY, CDR2 SYGVKD. CDR3 nucleotide sequence: TGTGCCATCAGTGAGTCGGCCGACTCGGGGGAGCAGTACTTC. It encodes CAISESADSGEQYF.

The genes are TRBV7-6 and TRBJ1-4, with D perhaps TRBD1 (5 bases). The germline gives CDR1 SGHVS, CDR2 FNYEAQ. Trimming shortened V by 4 bases and J by 10 bases, and 16 bases separated the two germline ends. The CDR3 has 14 residues. This chain's CDR3 is CASSSTAVGGKLFF. The DNA of the CDR3 is TGTGCCAGCAGCTCAACCGCTGTGGGGGGAAAACTGTTTTTT.

V usage is TRBV5-6 and J usage is TRBJ1-4; the D gene is possibly TRBD1 (6 bases). This CDR3 contains 17 residues. The V gene lost 3 bases and the J gene lost 0 bases, with 15 bases spanning the gap. Germline assignment: CDR1 SGHDT and CDR2 YYEEEE. This CDR3 is CASSSWGHTSTNEKLFF. In DNA, the CDR3 is TGTGCCAGCAGCTCTTGGGGACACACATCAACTAATGAAAAACTGTTTTTT.

The chain employs TRBV19 and TRBJ1-5; D remains unclear. CDR3 length: 14 residues. Trimming removed 8 bases at V and 4 bases at J, with 15 bases between. CDR1 LNHDA and CDR2 SQIVND come from the germline V gene (reference sequence). The CDR3 is CASGAGLWNQPQHF. Here the CDR3 DNA reads TGTGCCAGTGGCGCGGGGTTGTGGAATCAGCCCCAGCATTTT.

The chain recombines TRBV28 with TRBJ2-5; D possibly corresponds to TRBD1 (5 bases). The tail of the sequence fits TRBJ2-7 better, so the J call may be wrong. The CDR3 runs 12 residues. Germline V gives CDR1 MDHEN, CDR2 SYDVKM. The DNA of the CDR3 is TGTGCCAGCAGTCTCCAGGGCTACGAGCAGTACTTC. It translates to CASSLQGYEQYF.

The chain links TRBV28 to TRBJ2-7, with D tentatively TRBD1 (5 bases). The CDR3 contains 10 residues. Germline V CDR1 and CDR2: MDHEN, SYDVKM. Trimming took off 8 bases at V and 8 bases at J, with 10 bases between the two ends. CDR3: CASQGPKQYF. The CDR3, as DNA: TGTGCCAGCCAGGGTCCCAAGCAGTACTTC.

The J gene is TRBJ2-1, the V gene TRBV2; 8 bases fit TRBD2. This CDR3 region has 15 residues. V gave up 8 bases and J gave up 1 base; unmatched junction bases: 7. Germline CDR1 is SNHLY and CDR2 is FYNNEI. The CDR3 nucleotides are TGTGCCAGCCAAGTTCGGGAGGGGTCCTACAATGAGCAGTTCTTC. Its protein product is CASQVREGSYNEQFF. Using reference TRBV2 and TRBJ2-1 for the parts outside the CDR3, the full variable domain is EPEVTQTPSHQVTQMGQEVILRCVPISNHLYFYWYRQILGQKVEFLVSFYNNEISEKSEIFDDQFSVERPDGSNFTLKIRSTKLEDSAMYFCASQVREGSYNEQFFGPGTRLTVL.